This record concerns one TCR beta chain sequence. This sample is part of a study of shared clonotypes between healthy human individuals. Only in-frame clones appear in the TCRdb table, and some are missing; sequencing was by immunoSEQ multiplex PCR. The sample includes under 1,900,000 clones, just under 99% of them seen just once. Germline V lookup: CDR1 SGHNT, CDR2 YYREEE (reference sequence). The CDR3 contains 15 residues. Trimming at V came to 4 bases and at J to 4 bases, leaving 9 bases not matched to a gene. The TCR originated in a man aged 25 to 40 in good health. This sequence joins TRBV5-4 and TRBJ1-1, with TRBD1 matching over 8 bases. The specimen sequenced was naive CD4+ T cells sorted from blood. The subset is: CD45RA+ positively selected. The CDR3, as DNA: TGTGCCAGCAGCCCAACGACAGGGGCATCCACTGAAGCTTTCTTT. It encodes CASSPTTGASTEAFF. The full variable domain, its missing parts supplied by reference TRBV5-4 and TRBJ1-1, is ETGVTQSPTHLIKTRGQQVTLRCSSQSGHNTVSWYQQALGQGPQFIFQYYREEENGRGNFPPRFSGLQFPNYSSELNVNALELDDSALYLCASSPTTGASTEAFFGQGTRLTVV.